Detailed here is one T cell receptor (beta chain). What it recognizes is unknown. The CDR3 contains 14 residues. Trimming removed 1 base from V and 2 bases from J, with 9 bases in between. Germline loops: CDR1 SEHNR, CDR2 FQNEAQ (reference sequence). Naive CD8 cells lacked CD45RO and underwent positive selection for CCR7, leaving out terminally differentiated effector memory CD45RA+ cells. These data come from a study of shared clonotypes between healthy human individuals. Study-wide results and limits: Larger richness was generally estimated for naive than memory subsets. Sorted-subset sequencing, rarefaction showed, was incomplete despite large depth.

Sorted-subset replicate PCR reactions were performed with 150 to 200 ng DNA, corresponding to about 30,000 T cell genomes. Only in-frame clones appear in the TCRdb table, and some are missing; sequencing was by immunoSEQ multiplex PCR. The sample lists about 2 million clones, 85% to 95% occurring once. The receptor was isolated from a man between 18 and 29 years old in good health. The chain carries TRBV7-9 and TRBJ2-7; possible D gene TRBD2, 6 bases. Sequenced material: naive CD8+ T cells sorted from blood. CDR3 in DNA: TGTGCCAGCAGCTTAGGGGGGGTAACCTACGAGCAGTACTTC. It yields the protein CASSLGGVTYEQYF.